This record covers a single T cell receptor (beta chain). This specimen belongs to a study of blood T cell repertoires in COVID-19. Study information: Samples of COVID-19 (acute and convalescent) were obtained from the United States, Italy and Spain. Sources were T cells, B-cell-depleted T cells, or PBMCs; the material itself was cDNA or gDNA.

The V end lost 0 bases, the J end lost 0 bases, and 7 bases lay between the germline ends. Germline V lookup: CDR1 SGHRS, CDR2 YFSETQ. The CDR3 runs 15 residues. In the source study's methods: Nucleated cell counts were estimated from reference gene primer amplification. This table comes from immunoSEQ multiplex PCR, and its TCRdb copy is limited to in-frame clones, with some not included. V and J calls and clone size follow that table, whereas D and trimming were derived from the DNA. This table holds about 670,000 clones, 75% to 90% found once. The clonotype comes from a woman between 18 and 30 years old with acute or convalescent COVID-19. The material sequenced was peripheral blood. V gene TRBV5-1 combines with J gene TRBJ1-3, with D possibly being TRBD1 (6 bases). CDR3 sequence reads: CASSLGTVSGNTIYF. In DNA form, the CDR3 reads TGCGCCAGCAGCTTGGGGACAGTCTCTGGAAACACCATATATTTT. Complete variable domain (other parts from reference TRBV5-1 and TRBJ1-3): KAGVTQTPRYLIKTRGQQVTLSCSPISGHRSVSWYQQTPGQGLQFLFEYFSETQRNKGNFPGRFSGRQFSNSRSEMNVSTLELGDSALYLCASSLGTVSGNTIYFGEGSWLTVV.